The next 16 T cell receptor beta chains were all read from a single sample in a study of OX40 agonist ivuxolimab in advanced cancers. Repertoires were generated with immunoSEQ multiplex PCR, while TCRdb's copy carries only in-frame clones and drops some. This table holds 72,000 or so clones, about 85% found once. Specimen: CD4+ or CD8+ T cells sorted from blood, collected in a trial of the OX40 agonist ivuxolimab. The receptors shown here come from an adult with an advanced solid tumor such as melanoma, head and neck, liver or kidney cancer.

The chain links TRBV19 to TRBJ1-4; 8 positions match TRBD1. The junction had 9 bases not matched to a gene; V was cut back by 10 bases and J by 8 bases. This CDR3 has 13 amino acids. The V gene's germline CDR1 is LNHDA and CDR2 SQIVND (reference sequence). This CDR3 is CATGQGGMEKLFF. The CDR3 coding sequence is TGTGCCACTGGACAGGGAGGAATGGAAAAACTGTTTTTT.

CDR3 region: CASSAWGAETQYF. The DNA for the CDR3 is TGTGCCAGCAGCGCCTGGGGGGCAGAGACCCAGTACTTC. This chain links TRBV11-2 with TRBJ2-5; D is perhaps TRBD1 or TRBD2 (6 bases each). Germline V gives CDR1 SGHAT, CDR2 FQNNGV. The CDR3 runs to 13 residues. Trimming left V 5 bases short and J 4 bases short, with 11 bases between.

The genes are TRBV2 and TRBJ1-6; D may be TRBD1 (6 bases). This CDR3 comprises 14 residues. The V gene's germline CDR1 is SNHLY and CDR2 FYNNEI. Trimming pared 9 bases from V and 6 bases from J, leaving 15 bases between. This CDR3 is CASSSRGLNSPLHF. CDR3 in DNA: TGTGCCAGTTCCTCCAGGGGCCTTAATTCACCCCTCCACTTT. Together with reference TRBV2 and TRBJ1-6, the CDR3 gives the full variable domain: EPEVTQTPSHQVTQMGQEVILRCVPISNHLYFYWYRQILGQKVEFLVSFYNNEISEKSEIFDDQFSVERPDGSNFTLKIRSTKLEDSAMYFCASSSRGLNSPLHFGNGTRLTVT.

The rearrangement uses TRBV11-2 and TRBJ2-6; D may be TRBD2 (5 bases). The ends were cut back, 1 base at V and 0 bases at J, with 13 bases in the middle. Looked up from germline, CDR1 is SGHAT and CDR2 is FQNNGV. The CDR3 totals 18 residues. The CDR3 DNA is TGTGCCAGCAGCTTAGGGAGGACGCCGAACTCTGGGGCCAACGTCCTGACTTTC. Translating it yields CASSLGRTPNSGANVLTF.

The chain links TRBV6-1 to TRBJ2-7; TRBD1 matches at 7 bases. The CDR3 totals 14 residues. Looked up from germline, CDR1 is MNHNS and CDR2 is SASEGT. Germline trimming cut 6 bases from V and 2 bases from J; bases unmatched to any gene: 7. The CDR3 bases are TGTGCCAGCAGGGGCCGACAGGGAACCTACGAGCAGTACTTC. It encodes CASRGRQGTYEQYF.

The rearrangement uses TRBV30 and TRBJ1-1; no firm D call. V was pared by 0 bases and J by 1 base, with 9 bases between. The CDR3 totals 14 residues. Germline V lookup: CDR1 GTSNPN, CDR2 SVGIG (reference sequence). Here the CDR3 reads CAWSVFPGNTEAFF. The DNA for the CDR3 is TGTGCCTGGAGTGTCTTTCCGGGGAACACTGAAGCTTTCTTT.

The chain combines TRBV4-1 with TRBJ2-7; a possible D gene is TRBD2 (6 bases). V lost 1 base to trimming and J lost 2 bases, with 15 bases between them. Per germline, CDR1 MGHRA and CDR2 YSYEKL. CDR3 length equals 16 residues. The chain's CDR3 is CASSQGWGDFTYEQYF. The CDR3 DNA is TGCGCCAGCAGCCAAGGATGGGGGGACTTTACCTACGAGCAGTACTTC.

The chain recombines TRBV2 with TRBJ2-2; TRBD1 might be the D (6 bases). CDR3 length: 15 amino acids. In germline, CDR1 is SNHLY, CDR2 FYNNEI. The germline V and J ends were trimmed by 1 base and 4 bases, with 10 bases remaining between them. Written as DNA, the CDR3 is TGTGCCAGCAGTGAAGAGGGGGTTGCCACCGGGGAGCTGTTTTTT. Amino acid sequence: CASSEEGVATGELFF.

The CDR3 DNA sequence: TGCGCCAGCAGCTTCTCTATACAGGGGGCGAACACTGAAGCTTTCTTT. Its translation: CASSFSIQGANTEAFF. The chain links TRBV5-1 to TRBJ1-1, with 9 bases identical to TRBD1. The CDR3 consists of 16 residues. Germline lookup yields CDR1 SGHRS and CDR2 YFSETQ. V shed 2 bases and J 1 base; nucleotides not matched to a gene: 6.

The J gene is TRBJ1-5, the V gene TRBV19, with D possibly matching TRBD1 (5 bases). The CDR3 is 15 residues long. Germline values: CDR1 LNHDA, CDR2 SQIVND (reference sequence). V lost 4 bases and J 4 bases, leaving 14 bases between the germline ends. CDR3 protein: CASSRDWTGNQPQHF. Here the CDR3 DNA reads TGTGCCAGTAGTAGGGACTGGACGGGAAATCAGCCCCAGCATTTT.

The rearrangement uses TRBV7-8 and TRBJ2-1; 12 bases are a match to TRBD2. The germline V gene encodes CDR1 SGHVS and CDR2 FQNEAQ. V shed 4 bases and J 4 bases; nucleotides not matched to a gene: 5. This CDR3 contains 16 residues. This CDR3 is CASSSQGTSGYNEQFF. CDR3 sequence (DNA): TGTGCCAGCAGCTCACAGGGGACTAGCGGGTACAATGAGCAGTTCTTC.

The CDR3 spells CASTYYGQVGNEQYF. In DNA form, the CDR3 reads TGTGCCAGCACCTATTATGGACAGGTCGGAAACGAGCAGTACTTC. V is TRBV11-2 and J is TRBJ2-7; TRBD1 matches at 7 bases. After removal of 7 bases from V and 5 bases from J, the junction contained 14 bases not matched to a gene. CDR1 and CDR2 from the germline V gene are SGHAT and FQNNGV. CDR3 length: 15 amino acids.

This clone was observed a single time. CDR3 bases: TGTGCCAGCAGCTTAGAATTTACAGGGCTCTTCAATTCACCCCTCCACTTT. Its translation is CASSLEFTGLFNSPLHF. The chain recombines TRBV7-2 with TRBJ1-6, with a possible D match to TRBD1 (6 bases). The CDR3 is 17 amino acids. Germline V gives CDR1 SGHTA, CDR2 FQGNSA. With 1 base removed from V and 7 bases from J, the gap between germline ends came to 17 bases.

CDR3 sequence reads: CSAREVGVQYF. The CDR3 DNA sequence: TGCAGTGCTAGAGAAGTAGGGGTGCAGTATTTT. J is TRBJ2-3 and V is TRBV20-1; D is perhaps TRBD1 (5 bases). The CDR3 spans 11 residues. V lost 0 bases and J lost 11, with 9 bases in between. Per the germline V gene, CDR1 is DFQATT and CDR2 is SNEGSKA (reference sequence).

The CDR3 DNA is TGTGCCAGCAGCTTCCTTCTAGCGGGCCGAGCGAGCACAGATACGCAGTATTTT. Its protein is CASSFLLAGRASTDTQYF. This chain uses TRBV11-2 with TRBJ2-3; 8 positions match TRBD2. Looked up from germline, CDR1 is SGHAT and CDR2 is FQNNGV. V dropped 3 bases and J dropped 0; count of bases not matched to a gene: 11. There are 18 residues in the CDR3.

The rearrangement joins TRBV21-1 to TRBJ2-3; the D call TRBD2 from the table was never checked on the DNA. TRBV21-1 is reported as a pseudogene. The CDR3 is 10 amino acids. The DNA of the CDR3 is TGTGCCACGAGGGTAGAAGCGCAGTATTTT. Encoded protein: CATRVEAQYF.